The 20 T cell receptor beta chains below all came from one sample that was sequenced in a study of cytomegalovirus exposure and HLA in healthy donors. PCR was performed using 60 Vbeta and 13 Jbeta primers. Some clones are missing from TCRdb's copy, which holds only in-frame ones; the method was immunoSEQ multiplex PCR. The sample contains about 63,000 clones, roughly nine tenths of which appear only once. The sample was PBMCs. These TCRs come from a woman aged 30 to 39 in good health and CMV-seropositive.

The V and J genes are TRBV7-9 and TRBJ1-5, with a weak D call TRBD1 (6 bases). Germline CDR1 SEHNR, CDR2 FQNEAQ (reference sequence). This CDR3 has 15 residues. V lost 0 bases and J 6 bases, leaving 12 bases between the germline ends. The DNA of the CDR3 is TGTGCCAGCAGCTTAGCAAACAGGGAGGGTCAGCCCCAGCATTTT. As protein: CASSLANREGQPQHF.

The chain combines TRBV28 with TRBJ2-1; D gene ambiguous. V lost 7 bases and J 4 bases, leaving 20 bases between the germline ends. This CDR3 has 16 residues. The V gene's germline CDR1 is MDHEN and CDR2 SYDVKM. CDR3 in DNA: TGTGCCAGCATACACAAACGCCAGAAAAGATACAATGAGCAGTTCTTC. Translating it yields CASIHKRQKRYNEQFF.

The chain recombines TRBV5-1 with TRBJ1-1; D is unclear. The germline CDR1 and CDR2 sequences are SGHRS and YFSETQ. Trimming took off 0 bases at V and 4 bases at J, with 7 bases between the two ends. The CDR3 length is 13 residues. The CDR3 nucleotides read TGCGCCAGCAGCTTGGGGTCAGGCACTGAAGCTTTCTTT. It specifies CASSLGSGTEAFF.

V is TRBV29-1 and J is TRBJ2-7; D uncertain. Trimming pared 7 bases from V and 1 base from J, leaving 11 bases between. CDR1 is SQVTM and CDR2 is ANQGSEA in the germline V gene. The CDR3 is made up of 12 amino acids. CDR3 amino acids: CSGPARSYEQYF. The CDR3 DNA sequence: TGCAGCGGGCCTGCCCGTTCCTACGAGCAGTACTTC.

The V gene is TRBV5-4, the J gene TRBJ2-1; D unresolved. The CDR3 covers 11 residues. Germline V gene data show CDR1 as SGHNT and CDR2 as YYREEE (reference sequence). V lost 4 bases to trimming and J lost 6 bases, with 5 bases between them. The CDR3 loop is CASSTTNEQFF. CDR3 coding DNA: TGTGCCAGCAGCACTACCAATGAGCAGTTCTTC.

The chain employs TRBV5-4 and TRBJ2-5, with 13 bases lining up with TRBD2. Germline V gene data show CDR1 as SGHNT and CDR2 as YYREEE (reference sequence). V lost 2 bases, J lost 4 bases, and 5 bases stayed unmatched. This CDR3 comprises 16 residues. The CDR3 loop reads CASSLGLAGALETQYF. The CDR3 DNA sequence: TGTGCCAGCAGCTTAGGACTAGCGGGAGCCTTAGAGACCCAGTACTTC.

V gene TRBV5-4 combines with J gene TRBJ2-3; D is possibly TRBD1 (6 bases). The CDR3 contains 15 residues. V shed 5 bases and J shed 2 bases, with 15 bases lying between them. Germline V gives CDR1 SGHNT, CDR2 YYREEE (reference sequence). CDR3 in amino acids: CASSQEGGYTDTQYF. The CDR3 nucleotides are TGTGCCAGCAGTCAAGAAGGGGGATACACAGATACGCAGTATTTT. Full variable domain (missing parts from reference TRBV5-4 and TRBJ2-3): ETGVTQSPTHLIKTRGQQVTLRCSSQSGHNTVSWYQQALGQGPQFIFQYYREEENGRGNFPPRFSGLQFPNYSSELNVNALELDDSALYLCASSQEGGYTDTQYFGPGTRLTVL.

On this clone: The junction shows a germline mismatch at one end, possibly a read error. The chain recombines TRBV5-6 with TRBJ2-1; tentative D call: TRBD1 (7 bases). CDR3 length: 16 amino acids. CDR1 SGHDT and CDR2 YYEEEE come from the germline V gene. The CDR3 DNA is TGTGCCAGCGGCTTGGGTGGAGGGGGCGCCTACAATGAGCAGTTCTTC. Amino acid sequence: CASGLGGGGAYNEQFF.

The chain employs TRBV25-1 and TRBJ1-1; 8 nucleotides align to TRBD1. The CDR3 length is 14 residues. With V trimmed by 8 bases and J by 0 bases, 5 bases remained unmatched. CDR1 is MGHDK, CDR2 SYGVNS, per germline. The CDR3 region has the DNA TGTGCCAGCGGGTCGGACAGGGTGAACACTGAAGCTTTCTTT. Translation gives CASGSDRVNTEAFF.

The rearrangement links TRBV9 to TRBJ1-1; 7 nucleotides match TRBD1. Per the germline V gene, CDR1 is SGDLS and CDR2 is YYNGEE. The CDR3 totals 13 residues. The ends lost 0 bases at V and 6 bases at J; junction bases unmatched: 2. Written as DNA, the CDR3 is TGTGCCAGCAGCGTAGGGGACAGAGCTGAAGCTTTCTTT. Protein sequence: CASSVGDRAEAFF.

This chain joins TRBV10-3 and TRBJ1-1, with 10 bases aligning to TRBD1. CDR3 length equals 16 residues. Germline-derived CDR1 and CDR2 are ENHRY and SYGVKD. With V trimmed by 6 bases and J by 1 base, 8 bases remained unmatched. CDR3 protein: CAISRGTGEKNTEAFF. The CDR3 DNA reads as TGTGCCATCAGCCGTGGGACAGGGGAGAAGAACACTGAAGCTTTCTTT.

This clone was observed once. The chain combines TRBV23-1 with TRBJ2-7, with TRBD1 matching over 12 bases. TRBV23-1 counts as an open reading frame of uncertain function. The CDR3 has 17 residues. V dropped 8 bases and J dropped 3; count of bases not matched to a gene: 14. The CDR3 loop is CASPPGTGGRECYEQYF. The CDR3, as DNA: TGCGCCAGCCCCCCCGGGACAGGGGGCCGAGAGTGCTACGAGCAGTACTTC.

The DNA of the CDR3 is TGTGCCAGCAATGAGGGATTGACAGATACGCAGTATTTT. This translates into CASNEGLTDTQYF. The chain links TRBV5-6 to TRBJ2-3, with D maybe TRBD2 (5 bases). Trimming took off 6 bases at V and 3 bases at J, with 11 bases between the two ends. This CDR3 has 13 amino acids. Germline V gene lookup returns CDR1 SGHDT and CDR2 YYEEEE.

V and J are TRBV28 and TRBJ2-2, with D possibly matching TRBD2 (5 bases). V was trimmed by 3 bases and J by 7 bases, leaving 15 bases between them. Germline values: CDR1 MDHEN, CDR2 SYDVKM. The CDR3 runs 15 residues. The CDR3 loop reads CASSFLEQGGGELFF. Written as DNA, the CDR3 is TGTGCCAGCAGTTTCCTAGAACAAGGAGGCGGGGAGCTGTTTTTT.

This clone has a single count. The chain carries TRBV7-8 and TRBJ2-2, with D possibly being TRBD1 (5 bases). The V end was cut by 1 base, the J end by 4 bases, with 16 bases between. CDR1 is SGHVS, CDR2 FQNEAQ, per germline. The CDR3 is 17 amino acids. DNA for the CDR3: TGTGCCAGCAGCTTAGTTTTCCACAGGTCGGCCACCGGGGAGCTGTTTTTT. Protein: CASSLVFHRSATGELFF.

The gene calls are TRBV5-4 and TRBJ2-5, with 12 bases matching TRBD2. The J call may not be correct, given that the DNA end is closer to TRBJ2-7. CDR3 length: 16 amino acids. Germline CDR1 is SGHNT and CDR2 is YYREEE (reference sequence). The chain's CDR3 is CASSGGLAGRTYEQYF. CDR3 DNA: TGTGCCAGCAGCGGGGGACTAGCGGGCCGAACCTACGAGCAGTACTTC.

The gene calls are TRBV15 and TRBJ1-2; maybe TRBD1 (6 bases). The germline V and J ends were trimmed by 0 bases and 2 bases, with 10 bases remaining between them. This CDR3 has 15 residues. Looked up from germline, CDR1 is LNHNV and CDR2 is YYDKDF (reference sequence). The CDR3 coding sequence is TGTGCCACCAGCAGAGATTTGGACAGAAACTATGGCTACACCTTC. Translation: CATSRDLDRNYGYTF.

The chain is built from TRBV6-6 and TRBJ2-3; D might be TRBD2 (6 bases). The germline gives CDR1 MNHNY, CDR2 SVGAGI (reference sequence). This CDR3 has 16 amino acids. Trimming shortened V by 0 bases and J by 6 bases, and 16 bases separated the two germline ends. The CDR3 loop reads CASSYSFGGAGDTQYF. The DNA of the CDR3 is TGTGCCAGCAGTTACTCGTTTGGCGGGGCGGGGGATACGCAGTATTTT.

In nucleotides, the CDR3 is TGTGCCAGCAGCTCACAGGGACAAGAGACCCAGTACTTC. Its translation: CASSSQGQETQYF. This chain links TRBV7-9 with TRBJ2-5, with D perhaps matching TRBD1 (6 bases). Looked up from germline, CDR1 is SEHNR and CDR2 is FQNEAQ (reference sequence). Trimming shortened V by 4 bases and J by 2 bases, and 8 bases separated the two germline ends. The CDR3 sequence is 13 residues long.

The V and J genes are TRBV5-1 and TRBJ2-7, with 9 bases fitting TRBD2. The CDR3 spans 15 residues. V dropped 1 base and J dropped 7; count of bases not matched to a gene: 9. CDR1 SGHRS and CDR2 YFSETQ come from the germline V gene. The CDR3: CASSLTAGGPGEQYF. The DNA for the CDR3 is TGCGCCAGCAGCTTGACTGCGGGAGGGCCTGGTGAGCAGTACTTC.